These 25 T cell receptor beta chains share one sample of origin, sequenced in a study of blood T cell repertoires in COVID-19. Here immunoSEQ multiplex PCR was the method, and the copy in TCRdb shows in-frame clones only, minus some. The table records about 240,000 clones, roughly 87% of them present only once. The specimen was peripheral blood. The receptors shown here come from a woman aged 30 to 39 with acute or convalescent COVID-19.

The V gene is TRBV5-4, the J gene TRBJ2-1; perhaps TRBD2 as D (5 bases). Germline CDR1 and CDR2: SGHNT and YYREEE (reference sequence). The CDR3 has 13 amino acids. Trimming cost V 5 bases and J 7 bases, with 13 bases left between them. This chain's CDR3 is CASSTRVANEQFF. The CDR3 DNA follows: TGTGCCAGCAGTACCCGGGTAGCGAATGAGCAGTTCTTC.

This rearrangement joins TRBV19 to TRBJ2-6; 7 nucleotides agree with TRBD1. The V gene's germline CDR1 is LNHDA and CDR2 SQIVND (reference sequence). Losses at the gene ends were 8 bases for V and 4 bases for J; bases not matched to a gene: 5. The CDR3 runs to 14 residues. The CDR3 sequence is CASYRGTGANVLTF. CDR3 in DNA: TGTGCCAGTTACAGGGGAACCGGGGCCAACGTCCTGACTTTC. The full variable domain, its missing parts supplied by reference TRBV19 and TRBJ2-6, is DGGITQSPKYLFRKEGQNVTLSCEQNLNHDAMYWYRQDPGQGLRLIYYSQIVNDFQKGDIAEGYSVSREKKESFPLTVTSAQKNPTAFYLCASYRGTGANVLTFGAGSRLTVL.

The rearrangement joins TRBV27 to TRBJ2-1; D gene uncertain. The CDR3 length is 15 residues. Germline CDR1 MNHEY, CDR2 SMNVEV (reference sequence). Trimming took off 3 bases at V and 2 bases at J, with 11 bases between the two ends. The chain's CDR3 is CASSFDWPTYNEQFF. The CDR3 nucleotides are TGTGCCAGCAGTTTTGACTGGCCCACCTACAATGAGCAGTTCTTC.

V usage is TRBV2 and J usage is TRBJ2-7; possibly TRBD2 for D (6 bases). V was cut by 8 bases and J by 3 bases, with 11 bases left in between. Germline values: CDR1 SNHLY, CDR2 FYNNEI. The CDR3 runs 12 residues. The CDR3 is CASFGGDYEQYF. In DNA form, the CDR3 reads TGTGCCAGCTTCGGCGGGGACTACGAGCAGTACTTC. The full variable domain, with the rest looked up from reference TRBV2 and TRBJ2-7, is EPEVTQTPSHQVTQMGQEVILRCVPISNHLYFYWYRQILGQKVEFLVSFYNNEISEKSEIFDDQFSVERPDGSNFTLKIRSTKLEDSAMYFCASFGGDYEQYFGPGTRLTVT.

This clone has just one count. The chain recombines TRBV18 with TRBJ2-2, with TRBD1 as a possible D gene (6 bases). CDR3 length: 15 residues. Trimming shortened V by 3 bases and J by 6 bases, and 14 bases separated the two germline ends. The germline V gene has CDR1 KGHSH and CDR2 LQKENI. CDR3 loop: CASSPDSKVSGELFF. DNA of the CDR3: TGTGCCAGCTCACCGGACAGTAAAGTTTCCGGGGAGCTGTTTTTT.

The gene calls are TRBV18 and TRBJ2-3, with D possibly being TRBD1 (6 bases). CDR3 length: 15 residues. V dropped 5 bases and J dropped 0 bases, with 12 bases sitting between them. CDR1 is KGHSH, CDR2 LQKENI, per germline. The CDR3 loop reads CASSTTGSSTDTQYF. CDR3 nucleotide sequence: TGTGCCAGCTCAACGACAGGATCTAGCACAGATACGCAGTATTTT.

The CDR3 coding sequence is TGTGCCAGCACCTACAACCCGACGGGACTCCTAATTGGGGATACGCAGTATTTT. It translates to CASTYNPTGLLIGDTQYF. The chain uses TRBV7-2 and TRBJ2-3; a weak D match, TRBD2 (6 bases). Germline CDR1 SGHTA, CDR2 FQGNSA. The germline V and J ends were trimmed by 7 bases and 6 bases, with 29 bases remaining between them. The CDR3 totals 18 residues.

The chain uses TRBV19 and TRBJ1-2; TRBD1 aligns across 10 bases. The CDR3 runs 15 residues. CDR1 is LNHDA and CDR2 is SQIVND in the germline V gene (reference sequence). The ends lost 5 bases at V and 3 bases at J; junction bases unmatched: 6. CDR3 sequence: CASSQTGGSDYGYTF. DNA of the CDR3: TGTGCCAGTAGTCAGACAGGGGGCAGTGACTATGGCTACACCTTC.

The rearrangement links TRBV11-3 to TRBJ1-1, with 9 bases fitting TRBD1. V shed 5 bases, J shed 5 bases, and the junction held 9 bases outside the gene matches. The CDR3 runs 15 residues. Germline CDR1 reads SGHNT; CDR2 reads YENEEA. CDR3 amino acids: CASSTSDRGETEAFF. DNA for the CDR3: TGTGCCAGCAGCACCTCGGACAGGGGAGAAACTGAAGCTTTCTTT.

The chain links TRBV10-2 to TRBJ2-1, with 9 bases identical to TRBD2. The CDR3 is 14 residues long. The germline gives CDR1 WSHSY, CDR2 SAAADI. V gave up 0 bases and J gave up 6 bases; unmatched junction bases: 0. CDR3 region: CASSESSGSNEQFF. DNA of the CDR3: TGCGCCAGCAGTGAGTCTAGCGGGAGCAATGAGCAGTTCTTC.

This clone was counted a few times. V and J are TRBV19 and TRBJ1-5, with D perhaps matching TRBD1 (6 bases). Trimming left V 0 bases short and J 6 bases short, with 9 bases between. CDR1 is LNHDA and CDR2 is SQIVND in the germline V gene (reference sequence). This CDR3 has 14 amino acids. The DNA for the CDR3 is TGTGCCAGTAGTATAGACACAGGGTTTCAGCCCCAGCATTTT. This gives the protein CASSIDTGFQPQHF.

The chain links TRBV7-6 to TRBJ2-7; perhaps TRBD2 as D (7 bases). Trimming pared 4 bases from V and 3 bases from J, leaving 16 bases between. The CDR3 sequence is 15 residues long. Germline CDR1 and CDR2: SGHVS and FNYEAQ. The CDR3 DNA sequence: TGTGCCAGCAGCTCAGGGGCGGGGGAACACTACGAGCAGTACTTC. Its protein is CASSSGAGEHYEQYF.

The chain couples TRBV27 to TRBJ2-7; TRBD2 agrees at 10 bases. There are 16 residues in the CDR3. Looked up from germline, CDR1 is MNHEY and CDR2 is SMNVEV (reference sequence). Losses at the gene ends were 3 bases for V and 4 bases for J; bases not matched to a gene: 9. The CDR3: CASSFISSGSGYEQYF. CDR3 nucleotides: TGTGCCAGCAGTTTTATATCTAGCGGGAGTGGGTACGAGCAGTACTTC.

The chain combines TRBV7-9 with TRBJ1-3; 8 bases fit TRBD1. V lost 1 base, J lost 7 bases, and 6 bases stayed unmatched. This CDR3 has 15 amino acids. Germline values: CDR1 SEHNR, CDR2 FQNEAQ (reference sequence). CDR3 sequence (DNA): TGTGCCAGCAGCTTAGTGGGGACAGGTGTCAACACCATATATTTT. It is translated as CASSLVGTGVNTIYF.

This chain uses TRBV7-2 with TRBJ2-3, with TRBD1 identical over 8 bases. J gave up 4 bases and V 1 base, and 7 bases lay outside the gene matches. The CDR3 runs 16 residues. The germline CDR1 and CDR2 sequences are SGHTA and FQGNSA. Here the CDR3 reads CASSLGGTGGADTQYF. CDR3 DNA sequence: TGTGCCAGCAGCTTAGGGGGGACAGGAGGGGCAGATACGCAGTATTTT.

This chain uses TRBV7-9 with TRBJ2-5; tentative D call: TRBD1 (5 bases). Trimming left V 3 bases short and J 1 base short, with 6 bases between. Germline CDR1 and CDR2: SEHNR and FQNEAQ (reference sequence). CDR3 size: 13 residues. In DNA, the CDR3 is TGTGCCAGCAGCTTGACAGTCCAAGAGACCCAGTACTTC. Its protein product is CASSLTVQETQYF.

CDR3 sequence (DNA): TGTGCCAGTAGTATCCGCCCGGGAGCTATCTACAATGAGCAGTTCTTC. Amino acid sequence: CASSIRPGAIYNEQFF. V usage is TRBV19 and J usage is TRBJ2-1, with a possible D match to TRBD2 (6 bases). CDR3 size: 16 residues. Trimming took off 3 bases at V and 3 bases at J, with 15 bases between the two ends. Germline CDR1 reads LNHDA; CDR2 reads SQIVND (reference sequence).

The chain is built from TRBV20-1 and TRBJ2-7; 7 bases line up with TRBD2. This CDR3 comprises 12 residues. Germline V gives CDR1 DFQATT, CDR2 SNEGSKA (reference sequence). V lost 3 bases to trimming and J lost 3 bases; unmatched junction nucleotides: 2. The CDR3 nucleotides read TGCAGTGCTAGTCGGGAGGTCTACGAGCAGTACTTC. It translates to CSASREVYEQYF.

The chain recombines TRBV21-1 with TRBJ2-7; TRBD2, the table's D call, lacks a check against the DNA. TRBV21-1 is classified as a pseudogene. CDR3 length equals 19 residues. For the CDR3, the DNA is TGTGCCAGCAGCGAAGTCTATTTAGCGGGAGGGTGTCTTGGGTACGAGCAGTACTTC. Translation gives CASSEVYLAGGCLGYEQYF.

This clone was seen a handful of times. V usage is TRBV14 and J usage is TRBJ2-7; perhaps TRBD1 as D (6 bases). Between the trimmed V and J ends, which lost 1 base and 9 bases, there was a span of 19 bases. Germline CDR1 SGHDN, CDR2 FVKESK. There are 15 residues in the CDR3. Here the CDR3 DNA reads TGTGCCAGCAGCCAAGTCTCGGACAGACTCTCAGGGCAGTACTTC. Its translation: CASSQVSDRLSGQYF.

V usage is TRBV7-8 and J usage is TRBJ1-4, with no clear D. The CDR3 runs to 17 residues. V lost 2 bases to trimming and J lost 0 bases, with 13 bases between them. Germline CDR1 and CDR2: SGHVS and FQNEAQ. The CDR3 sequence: CASSLIRGPATNEKLFF. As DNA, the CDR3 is TGTGCCAGCAGCTTAATTCGAGGGCCTGCAACTAATGAAAAACTGTTTTTT. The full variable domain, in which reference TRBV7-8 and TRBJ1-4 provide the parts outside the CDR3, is GAGVSQSPRYKVAKRGQDVALRCDPISGHVSLFWYQQALGQGPEFLTYFQNEAQLDKSGLPSDRFFAERPEGSVSTLKIQRTQQEDSAVYLCASSLIRGPATNEKLFFGSGTQLSVL.

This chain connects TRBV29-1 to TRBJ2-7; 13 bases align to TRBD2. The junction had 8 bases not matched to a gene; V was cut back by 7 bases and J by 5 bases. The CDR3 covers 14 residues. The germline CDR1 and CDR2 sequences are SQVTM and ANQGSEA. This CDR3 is CSAWTSGSIHEQYF. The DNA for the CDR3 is TGCAGCGCCTGGACTAGCGGGAGTATCCACGAGCAGTACTTC.

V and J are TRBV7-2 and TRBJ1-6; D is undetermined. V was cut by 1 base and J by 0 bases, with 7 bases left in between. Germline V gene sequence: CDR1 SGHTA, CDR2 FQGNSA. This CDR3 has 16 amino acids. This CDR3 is CASSLESSSYNSPLHF. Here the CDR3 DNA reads TGTGCCAGCAGCTTAGAATCGAGCTCCTATAATTCACCCCTCCACTTT.

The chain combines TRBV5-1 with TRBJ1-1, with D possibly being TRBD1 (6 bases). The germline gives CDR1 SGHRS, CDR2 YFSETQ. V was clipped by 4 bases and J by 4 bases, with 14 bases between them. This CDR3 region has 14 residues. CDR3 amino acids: CASSAYREGTEAFF. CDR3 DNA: TGCGCCAGCAGCGCTTACAGGGAGGGCACTGAAGCTTTCTTT.

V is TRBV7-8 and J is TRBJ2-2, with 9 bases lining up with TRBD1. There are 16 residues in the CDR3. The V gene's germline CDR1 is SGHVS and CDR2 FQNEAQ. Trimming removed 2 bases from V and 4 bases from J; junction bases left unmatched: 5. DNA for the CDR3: TGTGCCAGCAGCTTATTACAGGGGGCGGGCACCGGGGAGCTGTTTTTT. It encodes CASSLLQGAGTGELFF. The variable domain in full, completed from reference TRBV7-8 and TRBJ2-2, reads GAGVSQSPRYKVAKRGQDVALRCDPISGHVSLFWYQQALGQGPEFLTYFQNEAQLDKSGLPSDRFFAERPEGSVSTLKIQRTQQEDSAVYLCASSLLQGAGTGELFFGEGSRLTVL.